Below are 22 T cell receptor beta chains sequenced from a single sample in a study of T cell changes during pregnancy in multiple sclerosis. The table came from immunoSEQ multiplex PCR; TCRdb's copy has only in-frame clones and leaves some out. This table has about 32,000 clones, 90% to 95% appearing once. The sample in question was CD8+ T cells from peripheral blood mononuclear cells, obtained in the second trimester of pregnancy. The receptors here all came from a female donor in good health, enrolled as a control in a pregnancy study.

This chain joins TRBV5-4 and TRBJ2-1, with TRBD2 identical over 11 bases. With 0 bases clipped from V and 7 bases from J, the junction kept 3 bases outside the gene matches. Germline values: CDR1 SGHNT, CDR2 YYREEE (reference sequence). This CDR3 region has 15 residues. The CDR3 DNA is TGTGCCAGCAGCTTGGTAGCGGGGGGGCGGAATGAGCAGTTCTTC. This translates into CASSLVAGGRNEQFF.

The rearrangement uses TRBV27 and TRBJ1-5, with unresolved D. V was shortened by 4 bases and J by 5 bases, with 12 bases between the two germline ends. Germline V gene data show CDR1 as MNHEY and CDR2 as SMNVEV (reference sequence). There are 14 residues in the CDR3. For the CDR3, the DNA is TGTGCCAGCAGTTATAGCCGCTTACATCAGCCCCAGCATTTT. This sequence encodes CASSYSRLHQPQHF.

By sample fraction, this clone is medium-sized (0.01 to 0.1%). The chain joins TRBV9 to TRBJ2-3; TRBD2 matches at 10 bases. Germline V gene data show CDR1 as SGDLS and CDR2 as YYNGEE. This CDR3 comprises 20 residues. The V segment lost 2 bases and the J segment 2 bases; nucleotides outside the gene matches: 17. In DNA form, the CDR3 reads TGTGCCAGCAGCGTGGGTTTTAGCGGGGGGTCGCGGGGACTCACAGATACGCAGTATTTT. Translated: CASSVGFSGGSRGLTDTQYF. Variable domain in full (rest from reference TRBV9 and TRBJ2-3): DSGVTQTPKHLITATGQRVTLRCSPRSGDLSVYWYQQSLDQGLQFLIQYYNGEERAKGNILERFSAQQFPDLHSELNLSSLELGDSALYFCASSVGFSGGSRGLTDTQYFGPGTRLTVL.

V usage is TRBV5-1 and J usage is TRBJ1-1, with 7 bases lining up with TRBD1. Germline V gene data show CDR1 as SGHRS and CDR2 as YFSETQ. The CDR3 sequence is 18 residues long. V was pared by 0 bases and J by 1 base, with 12 bases of the junction left unmatched. In DNA, the CDR3 is TGCGCCAGCAGCTTGGAGTTAGGGGGCCCGTGGGGGAACACTGAAGCTTTCTTT. Amino acids: CASSLELGGPWGNTEAFF.

The genes are TRBV27 and TRBJ1-2, with 7 nucleotides matching TRBD1. The germline gives CDR1 MNHEY, CDR2 SMNVEV (reference sequence). Germline trimming cut 0 bases from V and 8 bases from J; bases unmatched to any gene: 3. The CDR3 has 13 residues. Written as DNA, the CDR3 is TGTGCCAGCAGTTTATCGGCGACAGGGGGCTACACCTTC. Translation: CASSLSATGGYTF.

The chain couples TRBV6-5 to TRBJ1-1, with D uncertain. The CDR3 has 14 residues. Germline V gene lookup returns CDR1 MNHEY and CDR2 SVGAGI. V lost 4 bases, J lost 1 base, and 10 bases lay in between. CDR3 in amino acids: CASSSTSGNTEAFF. CDR3 nucleotide sequence: TGTGCCAGCAGTTCCACTAGCGGGAACACTGAAGCTTTCTTT.

The V call is TRBV4-1, the J call TRBJ1-5; 7 nucleotides align to TRBD1. The V segment lost 0 bases and the J segment 6 bases; nucleotides outside the gene matches: 5. The CDR3 totals 15 residues. Germline CDR1 MGHRA, CDR2 YSYEKL. This chain's CDR3 is CASSQDPGGSQPQHF. DNA for the CDR3: TGCGCCAGCAGCCAAGATCCAGGGGGAAGTCAGCCCCAGCATTTT.

The chain couples TRBV19 to TRBJ2-2; TRBD2 matches 13 bases. V lost 10 bases and J lost 6; bases outside the gene matches: 5. This CDR3 contains 14 residues. The V gene's germline CDR1 is LNHDA and CDR2 SQIVND (reference sequence). CDR3 sequence: CATRLAGGAGELFF. For the CDR3, the DNA is TGTGCCACCCGACTAGCGGGGGGCGCCGGGGAGCTGTTTTTT.

The rearrangement uses TRBV27 and TRBJ1-2; 10 bases are shared with TRBD1. With V trimmed by 6 bases and J by 8 bases, 15 bases remained unmatched. Germline V gives CDR1 MNHEY, CDR2 SMNVEV (reference sequence). The CDR3 has 16 residues. The CDR3 region has the DNA TGTGCCAGCAGCTCCGCCCGGGACAGGGGACCTGGCGGCTACACCTTC. Protein sequence: CASSSARDRGPGGYTF.

This sequence joins TRBV9 and TRBJ1-2, with 7 bases identical to TRBD1. The length of the CDR3 is 16 residues. Trimming removed 3 bases from V and 0 bases from J; junction bases left unmatched: 8. Germline V gene sequence: CDR1 SGDLS, CDR2 YYNGEE. This CDR3 reads CASSGDSNPANYGYTF. The DNA for the CDR3 is TGTGCCAGCAGCGGGGACAGCAATCCAGCTAACTATGGCTACACCTTC.

This chain links TRBV7-2 with TRBJ2-1, with TRBD2 matching over 10 bases. The junction had 0 bases not matched to a gene; V was cut back by 3 bases and J by 1 base. The germline gives CDR1 SGHTA, CDR2 FQGNSA. The CDR3 totals 15 residues. This CDR3 is CASSFSGGSYNEQFF. DNA for the CDR3: TGTGCCAGCAGCTTTAGCGGGGGGTCCTACAATGAGCAGTTCTTC.

V is TRBV27 and J is TRBJ1-2; weak D call: TRBD1 (5 bases). The CDR3 runs 13 residues. V dropped 0 bases and J dropped 7 bases, with 9 bases sitting between them. Germline assignment: CDR1 MNHEY and CDR2 SMNVEV (reference sequence). CDR3 loop: CASSLSGTGGYTF. CDR3 in DNA: TGTGCCAGCAGTTTATCGGGCACAGGTGGCTACACCTTC.

The chain joins TRBV6-1 to TRBJ1-5; D ambiguous. This CDR3 is 13 amino acids long. Germline CDR1 and CDR2: MNHNS and SASEGT. V lost 4 bases to trimming and J lost 6 bases, with 10 bases between them. The CDR3 DNA reads TGTGCCAGCAGTGGTCCAGATCCTCAGCCCCAGCATTTT. Its protein product is CASSGPDPQPQHF.

The J gene is TRBJ1-4, the V gene TRBV11-2, with D tentatively TRBD1 (6 bases). CDR1 is SGHAT, CDR2 FQNNGV, per germline. CDR3 length equals 14 residues. Deletions cut 5 bases from V and 6 bases from J, with 13 bases between. CDR3 in DNA: TGTGCCAGCAGCAACCGGGACAAGTATGAAAAACTGTTTTTT. Translated, it gives CASSNRDKYEKLFF.

The chain links TRBV7-2 to TRBJ2-7; TRBD1 is a possible D gene (5 bases). V dropped 1 base and J dropped 3 bases, with 16 bases sitting between them. Germline CDR1 is SGHTA and CDR2 is FQGNSA. The CDR3 covers 16 residues. The CDR3: CASSLVFGAYDYEQYF. In DNA, the CDR3 is TGTGCCAGCAGCTTAGTGTTTGGGGCGTATGACTACGAGCAGTACTTC.

This clone was counted a few times. The genes are TRBV30 and TRBJ1-1; perhaps TRBD1 as D (6 bases). This CDR3 region has 14 residues. Trimming left V 0 bases short and J 8 bases short, with 16 bases between. The germline gives CDR1 GTSNPN, CDR2 SVGIG (reference sequence). The CDR3 coding sequence is TGTGCCTGGAGTGTAATGGGGGCCGGAGTGGAAGCTTTCTTT. Protein sequence: CAWSVMGAGVEAFF. Full variable domain (remainder filled in from reference TRBV30 and TRBJ1-1): SQTIHQWPATLVQPVGSPLSLECTVEGTSNPNLYWYRQAAGRGLQLLFYSVGIGQISSEVPQNLSASRPQDRQFILSSKKLLLSDSGFYLCAWSVMGAGVEAFFGQGTRLTVV.

The chain links TRBV9 to TRBJ2-3, with D maybe TRBD1 (5 bases). Deletions cut 0 bases from V and 6 bases from J, with 5 bases between. The germline V gene has CDR1 SGDLS and CDR2 YYNGEE. CDR3 length equals 12 residues. CDR3: CASSVEGDTQYF. The CDR3, as DNA: TGTGCCAGCAGCGTAGAGGGGGATACGCAGTATTTT.

J is TRBJ1-4 and V is TRBV14; no clear D. Germline values: CDR1 SGHDN, CDR2 FVKESK. The CDR3 has 14 amino acids. Trimming cost V 1 base and J 3 bases, with 6 bases left between them. The CDR3 spells CASSQAGSNEKLFF. The CDR3, as DNA: TGTGCCAGCAGCCAAGCCGGGTCTAATGAAAAACTGTTTTTT.

J is TRBJ1-3 and V is TRBV19; no firm D call. The CDR3 loop spans 15 amino acids. The germline V and J ends were trimmed by 4 bases and 0 bases, with 10 bases remaining between them. The germline V gene encodes CDR1 LNHDA and CDR2 SQIVND (reference sequence). The CDR3 sequence is CASSKRENSGNTIYF. CDR3 nucleotides: TGTGCCAGTAGTAAAAGGGAGAACTCTGGAAACACCATATATTTT.

The chain has TRBV7-9 and TRBJ2-2, with TRBD2 as a possible D gene (6 bases). Trimming cost V 5 bases and J 3 bases, with 10 bases left between them. The CDR3 has 14 residues. Germline V gives CDR1 SEHNR, CDR2 FQNEAQ (reference sequence). CDR3 loop: CASSQIADTGELFF. CDR3 bases: TGTGCCAGCAGCCAGATAGCGGACACCGGGGAGCTGTTTTTT.

In the case of this clone: Other DNA sequences of this sample code for an identical CDR3. The chain carries TRBV25-1 and TRBJ1-2; 7 bases are a match to TRBD1. There are 15 residues in the CDR3. Per germline, CDR1 MGHDK and CDR2 SYGVNS. V trimming: 2 bases; J trimming: 4 bases; junction bases outside the gene matches: 7. The CDR3 DNA is TGTGCCAGCAGTGAAGGCTCGACAGGGCCCTATGGCTACACCTTC. Amino acids: CASSEGSTGPYGYTF.

The V and J genes are TRBV11-2 and TRBJ2-7; 8 bases fit TRBD1. V lost 6 bases and J lost 0; bases outside the gene matches: 7. Germline CDR1 reads SGHAT; CDR2 reads FQNNGV. CDR3 length: 15 residues. In nucleotides, the CDR3 is TGTGCCAGCAGTTTCGACAGGGGAAGCTCCTACGAGCAGTACTTC. Protein sequence: CASSFDRGSSYEQYF.